Given below is one TCR beta chain in context. Its antigen is still unknown. The record has no base qualities; no much larger clone is one base away. The data originate from a study of T cell responses to AZD1222 COVID-19 vaccine (dated by TCRdb to the early 2020s). Broadly, across the study: TCR sequencing covered some 240 trial participants: roughly 200 given two doses of AZD1222 and 26 given two doses of MenACWY control vaccine. Trial participants were enrolled by age into 18-55, 56-69 and 70-plus year subgroups, with roughly 160, 29 and 62 TCR-sequenced participants respectively. Points the paper makes about the study in general: Vaccine-associated CD4 TCRs spanned the whole spike protein, with dominant responses in regions 160-218 and 743-854. Because no samples from the day 14 peak response were available, repertoires could be characterized only after the peak T cell response. The 56-69-year group was small, and its depth increase did not reach significance, likely because of low power. Reportedly, almost half of the unique spike-specific TCRs recognized epitopes lying outside the regions that are mutated in the B.1.351 and B.1.1.7 variants. Spike-specific TCR breadth and depth rose significantly after two AZD1222 doses compared with day 0 and with MenACWY recipients. Conclusions about previously exposed vaccinees are limited, since just six AZD1222 recipients were seropositive for SARS-CoV-2 at baseline. Participants were mostly white British, with more females than males. The authors suggested clonal diversity may have been underestimated.

Sample time point, as interpreted from the label and publication: about 28 days (+/-7) after the second vaccine dose. The treatment or condition label for this specimen denotes: meningococcal conjugate vaccine given as trial control. Vaccinee samples were obtained from the UK trials COV001 and COV002, which included a single-blind randomized controlled phase 2/3 trial of AZD1222 (ChAdOx1 nCoV-19) in healthy adults. Trial participant PBMC samples were collected at day 0 and day 28 after the second dose for TCRbeta chain sequencing. Reading from cysteine to phenylalanine, the CDR3 counts 11 amino acids. Of all the DNA, just the CDR3 is kept, 33 bases in frame from base 1. According to the germline V gene, CDR1 reads KGHDR and CDR2 reads SFDVKD. Between the V and J ends, shortened by 9 bases and 6 bases respectively, the junction contains 5 bases. The CDR3 regions of human TCRbeta chains were analyzed by immunosequencing. Turning to the authors' computational methods: TCRs in the repertoires were matched against a reference library of SARS-CoV-2-specific TCRs that had been generated with the MIRA antigen-specificity platform. Breadth meant the fraction of unique TCRs that were SARS-CoV-2-associated, whereas depth meant the fraction of total T cells that were SARS-CoV-2-associated. Using the MIRA data, every spike-specific TCR was mapped to the spike region that the TCR reacted to and assigned to either a CD4 or a CD8 class. Log10-transformed breadth and depth values were compared by one-way ANOVA with Sidak's multiple comparisons tests. TCRdb took over this immuneACCESS table, retaining in-frame rearrangements with V and J assigned. Such tables are incomplete; in checked studies, under half of the missing clones stem from an unresolved V gene, and the remainder is unexplained. V and J calls and clone size are given by that table; D and trimming were obtained from the DNA. This sample comprises about 200,000 clones, about 92% of them detected only once. About 3.6% of the sample belongs to the ten largest clones.

The rearrangement combines TRBV24-1 with TRBJ1-6, with no confidently assigned D gene. The sequencing here drew on peripheral blood, taken 28 days after the second dose of the MenACWY control vaccine. The clonotype was recovered from an adult who received the MenACWY meningococcal vaccine as a control. The DNA sequence is given as TGTGCCACCCCCTCTAATTCACCCCTCCACTTT. This translates into CATPSNSPLHF.